This TCR beta chain came from a study of T cell changes during pregnancy in multiple sclerosis. The length of the CDR3 is 13 residues. Germline V lookup: CDR1 SNHLY, CDR2 FYNNEI. Trimming removed 11 bases at V and 0 bases at J, with 13 bases between. Profiled with immunoSEQ multiplex PCR; TCRdb holds only in-frame clones, not every one. This table holds 55,000 to 85,000 clones, 90% to 95% found once. The input for sequencing was peripheral blood, taken in the third trimester of pregnancy. The chain joins TRBV2 to TRBJ1-2; unclear D gene. The sequence came from a female donor with multiple sclerosis, enrolled in a pregnancy study. CDR3 DNA sequence: TGTGCCTCCTGGAGCAGCCCTAACTATGGCTACACCTTC. Amino acid sequence: CASWSSPNYGYTF.